This T cell receptor beta chain was retrieved from a study of blood T cell repertoires in COVID-19. Trimming took 4 bases from V and 6 from J, leaving 19 bases between them. The CDR3 loop spans 15 amino acids. Germline V gene data show CDR1 as SEHNR and CDR2 as FQNEAQ (reference sequence). Assay used: immunoSEQ multiplex PCR; TCRdb lists only in-frame clones, some missing. The sample records about 270,000 clones, approximately 86% being singletons. This chain uses TRBV7-9 with TRBJ2-7; D gene ambiguous. The specimen sequenced was peripheral blood. The clonotype comes from a woman aged 60-70 years who had recovered from COVID-19. CDR3 protein: CASSSPGDRGPEQYF. Written as DNA, the CDR3 is TGTGCCAGCAGCTCTCCCGGTGACCGAGGCCCCGAGCAGTACTTC.